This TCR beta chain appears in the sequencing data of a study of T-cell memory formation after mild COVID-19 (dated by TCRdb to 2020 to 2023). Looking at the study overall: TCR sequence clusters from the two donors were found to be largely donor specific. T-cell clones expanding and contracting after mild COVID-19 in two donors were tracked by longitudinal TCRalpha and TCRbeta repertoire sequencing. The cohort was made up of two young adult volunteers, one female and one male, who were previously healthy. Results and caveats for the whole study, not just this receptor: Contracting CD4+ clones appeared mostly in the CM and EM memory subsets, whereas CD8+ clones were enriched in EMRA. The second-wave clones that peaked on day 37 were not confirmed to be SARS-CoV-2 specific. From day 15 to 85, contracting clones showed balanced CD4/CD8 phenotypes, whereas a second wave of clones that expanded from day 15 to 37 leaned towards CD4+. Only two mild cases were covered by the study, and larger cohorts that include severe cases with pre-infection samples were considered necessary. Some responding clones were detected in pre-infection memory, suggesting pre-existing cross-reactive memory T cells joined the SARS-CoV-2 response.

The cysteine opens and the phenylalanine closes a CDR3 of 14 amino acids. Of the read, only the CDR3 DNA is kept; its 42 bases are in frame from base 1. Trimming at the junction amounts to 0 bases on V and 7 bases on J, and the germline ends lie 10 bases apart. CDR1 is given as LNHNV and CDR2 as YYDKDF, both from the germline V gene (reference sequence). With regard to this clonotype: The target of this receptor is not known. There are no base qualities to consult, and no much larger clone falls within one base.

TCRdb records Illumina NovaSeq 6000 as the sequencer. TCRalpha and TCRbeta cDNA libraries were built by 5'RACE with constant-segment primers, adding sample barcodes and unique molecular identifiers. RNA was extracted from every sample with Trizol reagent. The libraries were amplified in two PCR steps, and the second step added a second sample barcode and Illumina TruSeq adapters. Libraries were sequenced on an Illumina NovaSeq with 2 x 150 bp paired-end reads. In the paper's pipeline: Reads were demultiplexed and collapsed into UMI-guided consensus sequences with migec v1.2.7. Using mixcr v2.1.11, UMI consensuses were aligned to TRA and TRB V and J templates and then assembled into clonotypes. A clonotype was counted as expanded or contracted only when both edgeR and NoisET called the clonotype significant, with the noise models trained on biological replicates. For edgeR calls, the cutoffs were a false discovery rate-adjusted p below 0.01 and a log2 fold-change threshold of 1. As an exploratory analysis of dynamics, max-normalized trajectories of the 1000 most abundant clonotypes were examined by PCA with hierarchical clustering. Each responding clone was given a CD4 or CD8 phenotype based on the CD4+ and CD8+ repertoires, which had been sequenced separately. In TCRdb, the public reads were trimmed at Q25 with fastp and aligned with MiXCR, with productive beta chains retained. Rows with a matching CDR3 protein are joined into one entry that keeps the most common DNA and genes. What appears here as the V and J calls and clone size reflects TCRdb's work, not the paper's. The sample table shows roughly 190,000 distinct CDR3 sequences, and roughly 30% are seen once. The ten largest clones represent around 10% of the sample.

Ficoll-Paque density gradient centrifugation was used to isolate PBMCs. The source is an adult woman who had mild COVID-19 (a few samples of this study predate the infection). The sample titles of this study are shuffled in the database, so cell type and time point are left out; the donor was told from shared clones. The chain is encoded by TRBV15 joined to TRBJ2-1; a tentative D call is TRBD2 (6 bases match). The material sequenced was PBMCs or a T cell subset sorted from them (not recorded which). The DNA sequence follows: TGTGCCACCAGCAGAGATCGGGGGTGGAATGAGCAGTTCTTC. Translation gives CATSRDRGWNEQFF. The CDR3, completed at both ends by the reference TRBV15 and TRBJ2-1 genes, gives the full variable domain DAMVIQNPRYQVTQFGKPVTLSCSQTLNHNVMYWYQQKSSQAPKLLFHYYDKDFNNEADTPDNFQSRRPNTSFCFLDIRSPGLGDTAMYLCATSRDRGWNEQFFGPGTRLTVL.